This is a list of T cell receptor beta chains from one sample in a study of T cells in Graves' hyperthyroidism and ophthalmopathy. TCRdb itself ran the multiplex PCR reads through MiXCR, one entry per CDR3 protein. The repertoire has hundreds of thousands of distinct CDR3 sequences, less than 25% of them found once; the top ten carry 30% to 40%. Sequencing used blood. These receptor sequences come from a man younger than 45 with Graves' ophthalmopathy. Each CDR3 is given with its conserved first and last residue. The D gene is left open where the match is weak. Clone size appears in some rows only: once, few, many, or a class for an expanded clone.

D gene: TRBD1
V gene: TRBV28
clone size: many
CDR3 length: 14
J gene: TRBJ1-2
CDR3 DNA: TGTGCCAGCAGTCGAGGGCGGACAGGGATAGGCTACACCTTC
CDR3 protein: CASSRGRTGIGYTF

D gene: TRBD2
V gene: TRBV7-2
clone size: few
CDR3 length: 14
J gene: TRBJ2-7
CDR3 DNA: TGTGCCAGCAACTTGGCGGGAGTGGCCTACGAGCAGTACTTC
CDR3 protein: CASNLAGVAYEQYF

D gene: TRBD2
V gene: TRBV3-1
clone size: .
CDR3 length: 17
J gene: TRBJ2-1
CDR3 DNA: TGTGCCAGCAGCCAAGGGGCGGCTAGCGGGAGGGCCGATGAGCAGTTCTTC
CDR3 protein: CASSQGAASGRADEQFF

D gene: TRBD1
V gene: TRBV20-1
clone size: .
CDR3 length: 14
J gene: TRBJ1-2
CDR3 DNA: TGCAGTGCTCCGACAGGGGGCACAGACTATGGCTACACCTTC
CDR3 protein: CSAPTGGTDYGYTF

D gene: .
V gene: TRBV7-8
clone size: many
CDR3 length: 15
J gene: TRBJ2-7
CDR3 DNA: TGTGCCAGCAGCTTTGGCCGCTCGAACTCCTACGAGCAGTACTTC
CDR3 protein: CASSFGRSNSYEQYF

D gene: .
V gene: TRBV20-1
clone size: many
CDR3 length: 12
J gene: TRBJ2-3
CDR3 DNA: TGCAGTGTCAGAAGGGGCACAGATACGCAGTATTTT
CDR3 protein: CSVRRGTDTQYF

D gene: TRBD2
V gene: TRBV24-1
clone size: .
CDR3 length: 18
J gene: TRBJ2-2
CDR3 DNA: TGTGCCACCAGTTCGACTAGCGGGAGGGCCAGAAACACCGGGGAGCTGTTTTTT
CDR3 protein: CATSSTSGRARNTGELFF

D gene: TRBD1
V gene: TRBV11-2
clone size: .
CDR3 length: 18
J gene: TRBJ2-7
CDR3 DNA: TGTGCCAGCAGCCCGTTGACAGGGGGCCTGCCCCAAATCTACGAGCAGTACTTC
CDR3 protein: CASSPLTGGLPQIYEQYF

D gene: TRBD1
V gene: TRBV27
clone size: few
CDR3 length: 15
J gene: TRBJ2-2
CDR3 DNA: TGTGCCAGCAGTTTGACAGGGACGATCGCCGGGGAGCTGTTTTTT
CDR3 protein: CASSLTGTIAGELFF

D gene: .
V gene: TRBV6-2/TRBV6-3
clone size: once
CDR3 length: 14
J gene: TRBJ2-5
CDR3 DNA: TGTGCCAGCAGTTACGGATCTGGGGACGAGACCCGGTACTTC
CDR3 protein: CASSYGSGDETRYF

D gene: .
V gene: TRBV20-1
clone size: few
CDR3 length: 13
J gene: TRBJ1-6
CDR3 DNA: TGCAGTGCTGCAGTCGGGACGAATTCACCCCTCCACTTT
CDR3 protein: CSAAVGTNSPLHF

D gene: .
V gene: TRBV28
clone size: .
CDR3 length: 15
J gene: TRBJ2-4
CDR3 DNA: TGTGCCAGCAGGGAGAAGGTCTCCCTAAAAAACATTCAGTACTTC
CDR3 protein: CASREKVSLKNIQYF

D gene: .
V gene: TRBV27
clone size: .
CDR3 length: 15
J gene: TRBJ1-2
CDR3 DNA: TGTGCCAGCAGTTTAACGGGCACAGGGCACTATGGCTACACCTTC
CDR3 protein: CASSLTGTGHYGYTF